This entry is about one T cell receptor beta chain. Its specificity is not known. The table came from immunoSEQ multiplex PCR; TCRdb's copy has only in-frame clones and leaves some out. The sample shows 100,000 or so clones, about 93% of them seen only once. The data were taken from a study of T cell responses to AZD1222 COVID-19 vaccine. Notes on the study in general: Donors were largely white British and mainly female; clonal diversity was possibly underestimated. The study sampled repertoires only after the peak T cell response.

The receptor was derived from an adult in good health. The sample here was peripheral blood, taken on day 0 of AZD1222 vaccination.

CDR3 sequence reads: CASTTAGAGAGYTF. CDR3 sequence (DNA): TGTGCCAGCACTACGGCAGGGGCCGGGGCTGGCTACACCTTC. The V and J genes are TRBV5-6 and TRBJ1-2; D possibly corresponds to TRBD1 (6 bases). This CDR3 is built from 14 residues. The V end was cut by 6 bases, the J end by 7 bases, with 19 bases between. Germline CDR1 SGHDT, CDR2 YYEEEE.